The 18 T cell receptor beta chains below all came from one sample that was sequenced in a study of cytomegalovirus exposure and HLA in healthy donors. The PCR used 60 Vbeta and 13 Jbeta primers. Assay used: immunoSEQ multiplex PCR; TCRdb lists only in-frame clones, some missing. The table lists 100,000 to 150,000 clones, 6.5% to 9.5% of them singletons. Sequenced material: PBMCs. Every receptor here comes from a woman in her thirties or forties in good health and CMV-seropositive.

This clone was detected a few times. The chain recombines TRBV18 with TRBJ2-7; the match to TRBD1 covers 8 bases. Germline assignment: CDR1 KGHSH and CDR2 LQKENI. The CDR3 is 13 amino acids. The junction had 5 bases not matched to a gene; V was cut back by 5 bases and J by 5 bases. In nucleotides, the CDR3 is TGTGCCAGCTCAGGACAGGGATTGGACGAGCAGTACTTC. This sequence encodes CASSGQGLDEQYF.

CDR3 bases: TGCGCCAGCAGTGAAACGGGTAACACCGGGGAGCTGTTTTTT. It is translated as CASSETGNTGELFF. The chain joins TRBV10-2 to TRBJ2-2, with no clear D. V lost 3 bases and J lost 2, with 7 bases in between. CDR1 WSHSY and CDR2 SAAADI come from the germline V gene. The length of the CDR3 is 14 residues.

This clone occurred a few times. The genes are TRBV10-3 and TRBJ2-1; 9 nucleotides line up with TRBD2. There are 13 residues in the CDR3. The J segment lost 9 bases and the V segment lost 6 bases, leaving 6 bases of the junction unmatched. Germline loops: CDR1 ENHRY, CDR2 SYGVKD. The DNA for the CDR3 is TGTGCCATCAGCGGCGGGCGGGAGGGTGAGCAGTTCTTC. This encodes CAISGGREGEQFF.

The table lists this clone with a few counts. The V and J genes are TRBV18 and TRBJ2-7, with TRBD2 as a possible D gene (5 bases). Germline CDR1 KGHSH, CDR2 LQKENI. CDR3 length: 13 residues. The V end lost 6 bases, the J end lost 6 bases, and 15 bases lay between the germline ends. The CDR3 sequence: CASSPQLESEQYF. CDR3 bases: TGTGCCAGCTCTCCCCAACTAGAAAGCGAGCAGTACTTC.

This clone has only a few counts. This chain links TRBV30 with TRBJ2-2; no clear D. The CDR3 is made up of 13 amino acids. V was cut by 2 bases and J by 2 bases, with 6 bases left in between. CDR1 GTSNPN and CDR2 SVGIG come from the germline V gene (reference sequence). This chain's CDR3 is CAWSLVNTGELFF. Written as DNA, the CDR3 is TGTGCCTGGAGTTTAGTAAACACCGGGGAGCTGTTTTTT.

This clone appeared a few times. V gene TRBV7-7 combines with J gene TRBJ2-7; 10 nucleotides agree with TRBD2. The CDR3 covers 13 residues. The trim removed 5 bases at V and 5 bases at J, leaving 3 bases unmatched. Germline values: CDR1 SSHAT, CDR2 FNYEAQ (reference sequence). CDR3 coding DNA: TGTGCCAGCAGCACGGGACTAGCGAACGAGCAGTACTTC. Its protein product is CASSTGLANEQYF.

The table lists this clone with a few counts. The genes are TRBV5-4 and TRBJ2-3; TRBD1 aligns across 9 bases. CDR3 length: 16 amino acids. Germline V gives CDR1 SGHNT, CDR2 YYREEE (reference sequence). The junction had 9 bases not matched to a gene; V was cut back by 4 bases and J by 3 bases. DNA of the CDR3: TGTGCCAGCAGCCCCACAGGGGGCTACCGGACAGATACGCAGTATTTT. This gives the protein CASSPTGGYRTDTQYF.

This chain connects TRBV7-2 to TRBJ2-7, with 7 bases fitting TRBD1. Germline V gene lookup returns CDR1 SGHTA and CDR2 FQGNSA. Trimming at V came to 5 bases and at J to 0 bases, leaving 4 bases not matched to a gene. There are 14 residues in the CDR3. This CDR3 reads CASSTRQGSYEQYF. The CDR3 DNA reads as TGTGCCAGCAGCACCCGACAGGGCTCCTACGAGCAGTACTTC. Drawing the rest from reference TRBV7-2 and TRBJ2-7, the complete variable domain is GAGVSQSPSNKVTEKGKDVELRCDPISGHTALYWYRQSLGQGLEFLIYFQGNSAPDKSGLPSDRFSAERTGGSVSTLTIQRTQQEDSAVYLCASSTRQGSYEQYFGPGTRLTVT.

V is TRBV7-9 and J is TRBJ2-5, with 8 bases identical to TRBD2. The ends lost 7 bases at V and 2 bases at J; junction bases unmatched: 15. Germline V gene data show CDR1 as SEHNR and CDR2 as FQNEAQ (reference sequence). The CDR3 loop spans 17 amino acids. The CDR3 sequence is CASTLVGYSGVQETQYF. CDR3 nucleotides: TGTGCCAGCACTCTAGTGGGGTATAGCGGGGTTCAAGAGACCCAGTACTTC.

The sample holds a few counts of this clone. V usage is TRBV4-1 and J usage is TRBJ2-3; D not certain. The V end was cut by 4 bases, the J end by 5 bases, with 10 bases between. CDR1 MGHRA and CDR2 YSYEKL come from the germline V gene. This CDR3 region has 13 residues. CDR3 residues: CASSRTPGDTQYF. The CDR3 DNA reads TGCGCCAGCAGCCGAACTCCGGGAGATACGCAGTATTTT.

This clone was seen a few times. The chain links TRBV5-1 to TRBJ1-4, with 7 bases matching TRBD1. After removal of 5 bases from V and 7 bases from J, the junction contained 5 bases not matched to a gene. The CDR3 runs 13 residues. Germline V gene sequence: CDR1 SGHRS, CDR2 YFSETQ. CDR3 loop: CASRPTGIEKLFF. CDR3 coding DNA: TGCGCCAGCAGACCGACAGGGATTGAAAAACTGTTTTTT.

This chain connects TRBV10-3 to TRBJ1-1; TRBD1 matches at 10 bases. V lost 6 bases and J lost 6; bases outside the gene matches: 4. CDR3 size: 13 residues. Germline lookup yields CDR1 ENHRY and CDR2 SYGVKD. The CDR3 protein is CAIRGQGTAEAFF. As DNA, the CDR3 is TGTGCCATCAGGGGACAGGGGACCGCTGAAGCTTTCTTT.

The gene calls are TRBV27 and TRBJ1-2; D is unresolved. The CDR3 is made up of 14 amino acids. Germline values: CDR1 MNHEY, CDR2 SMNVEV (reference sequence). Trimming pared 3 bases from V and 7 bases from J, leaving 15 bases between. The CDR3 spells CASSFNEGSGGYTF. In DNA, the CDR3 is TGTGCCAGCAGTTTCAATGAGGGTAGTGGTGGCTACACCTTC.

V and J are TRBV6-5 and TRBJ1-2, with D uncertain. The CDR3 is made up of 13 amino acids. The V end lost 6 bases, the J end lost 8 bases, and 16 bases lay between the germline ends. Per germline, CDR1 MNHEY and CDR2 SVGAGI. CDR3 loop: CASRRGKLNGYTF. CDR3 DNA sequence: TGTGCCAGCAGAAGAGGGAAGTTGAACGGCTACACCTTC.

A few counts support this clone. The rearrangement joins TRBV7-3 to TRBJ2-3; 9 bases align to TRBD1. Trimming at V came to 5 bases and at J to 2 bases, leaving 2 bases not matched to a gene. Germline-derived CDR1 and CDR2 are SGHTA and FQGTGA. This CDR3 spans 14 amino acids. Here the CDR3 reads CASSQQGATDTQYF. Written as DNA, the CDR3 is TGTGCCAGCAGCCAACAGGGGGCCACAGATACGCAGTATTTT.

V is TRBV27 and J is TRBJ1-6; D possibly corresponds to TRBD1 (5 bases). From germline, CDR1 is MNHEY and CDR2 SMNVEV (reference sequence). This CDR3 contains 15 residues. V lost 3 bases and J 10 bases, leaving 16 bases between the germline ends. CDR3 bases: TGTGCCAGCAGTTTCGGGGGTCCTGGAGTGTCACCCCTCCACTTT. Its translation is CASSFGGPGVSPLHF.

The gene calls are TRBV7-9 and TRBJ2-5; TRBD1 agrees at 7 bases. With V trimmed by 5 bases and J by 5 bases, 11 bases remained unmatched. Germline V gene lookup returns CDR1 SEHNR and CDR2 FQNEAQ (reference sequence). The CDR3 runs to 15 residues. This chain's CDR3 is CASSPAVGGWETQYF. The DNA of the CDR3 is TGTGCCAGCAGCCCAGCAGTAGGGGGCTGGGAGACCCAGTACTTC.

This clone was seen only a few times. This chain connects TRBV11-2 to TRBJ1-6; 7 bases align to TRBD1. CDR1 SGHAT and CDR2 FQNNGV come from the germline V gene. This CDR3 is built from 15 residues. V trimming: 1 base; J trimming: 10 bases; junction bases outside the gene matches: 7. CDR3 in DNA: TGTGCCAGCAGCTTAGTCGTGACAGGGCTATCACCCCTCCACTTT. It encodes CASSLVVTGLSPLHF.